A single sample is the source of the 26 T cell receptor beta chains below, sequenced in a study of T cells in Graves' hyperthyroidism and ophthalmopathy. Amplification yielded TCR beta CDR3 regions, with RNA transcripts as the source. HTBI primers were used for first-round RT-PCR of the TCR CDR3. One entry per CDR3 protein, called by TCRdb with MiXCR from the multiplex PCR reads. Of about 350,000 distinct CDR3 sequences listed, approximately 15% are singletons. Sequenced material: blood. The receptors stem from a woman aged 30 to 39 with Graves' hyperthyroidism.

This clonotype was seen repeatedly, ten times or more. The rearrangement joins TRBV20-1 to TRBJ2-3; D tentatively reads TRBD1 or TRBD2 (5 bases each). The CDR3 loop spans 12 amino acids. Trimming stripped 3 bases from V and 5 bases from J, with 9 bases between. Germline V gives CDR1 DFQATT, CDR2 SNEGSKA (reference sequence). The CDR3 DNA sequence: TGCAGTGCTAGTTGGGGGTTAGATACGCAGTATTTT. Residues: CSASWGLDTQYF.

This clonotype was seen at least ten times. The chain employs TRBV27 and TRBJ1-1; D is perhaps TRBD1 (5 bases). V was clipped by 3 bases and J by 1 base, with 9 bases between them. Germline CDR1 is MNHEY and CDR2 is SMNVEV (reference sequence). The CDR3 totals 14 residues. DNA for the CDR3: TGTGCCAGCAGTTTTGGCAGGGCGAACACTGAAGCTTTCTTT. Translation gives CASSFGRANTEAFF.

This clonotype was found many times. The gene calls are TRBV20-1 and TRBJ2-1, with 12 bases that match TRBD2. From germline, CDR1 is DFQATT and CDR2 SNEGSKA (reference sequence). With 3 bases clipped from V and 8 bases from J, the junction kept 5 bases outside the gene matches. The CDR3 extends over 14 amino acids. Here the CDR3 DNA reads TGCAGTGCTAGTGGGCTAGCGGGAGGGTATGAGCAGTTCTTC. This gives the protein CSASGLAGGYEQFF.

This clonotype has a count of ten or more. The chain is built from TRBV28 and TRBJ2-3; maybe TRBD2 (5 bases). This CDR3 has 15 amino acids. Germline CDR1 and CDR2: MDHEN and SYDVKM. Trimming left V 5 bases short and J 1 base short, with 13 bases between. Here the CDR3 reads CASSPDSRGTDTQYF. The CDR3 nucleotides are TGTGCCAGCAGTCCGGACTCAAGGGGCACAGATACGCAGTATTTT.

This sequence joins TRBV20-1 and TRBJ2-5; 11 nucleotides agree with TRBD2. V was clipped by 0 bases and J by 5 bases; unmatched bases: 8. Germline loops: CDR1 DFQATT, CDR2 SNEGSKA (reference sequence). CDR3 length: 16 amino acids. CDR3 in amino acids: CSARDLLAGGWETQYF. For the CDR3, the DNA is TGCAGTGCTAGAGATCTGCTAGCGGGAGGTTGGGAGACCCAGTACTTC.

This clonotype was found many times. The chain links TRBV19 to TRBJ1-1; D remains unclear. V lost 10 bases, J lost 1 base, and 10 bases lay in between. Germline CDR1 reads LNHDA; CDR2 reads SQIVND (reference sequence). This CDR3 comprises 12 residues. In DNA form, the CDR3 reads TGTGCCACCCAGGACGGGAACACTGAAGCTTTCTTT. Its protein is CATQDGNTEAFF.

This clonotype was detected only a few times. The CDR3 loop is CASSQVGLRERYTGELFF. DNA for the CDR3: TGCGCCAGCAGCCAAGTAGGTTTGCGGGAGAGGTACACCGGGGAGCTGTTTTTT. The rearrangement uses TRBV4-1 and TRBJ2-2; 7 positions agree with TRBD2. Unmatched junction bases numbered 11, after V lost 1 base and J lost 3 bases. The CDR3 extends over 18 amino acids. Germline V gene data show CDR1 as MGHRA and CDR2 as YSYEKL.

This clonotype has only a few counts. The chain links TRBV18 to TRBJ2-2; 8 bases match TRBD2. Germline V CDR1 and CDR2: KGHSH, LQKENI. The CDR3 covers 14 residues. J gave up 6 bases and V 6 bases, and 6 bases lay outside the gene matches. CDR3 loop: CASSPTSESGELFF. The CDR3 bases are TGTGCCAGCTCGCCGACTAGCGAGTCCGGGGAGCTGTTTTTT.

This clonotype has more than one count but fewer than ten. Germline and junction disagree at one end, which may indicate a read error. The CDR3 sequence: CASRKQGSPGNTVYF. The CDR3 region has the DNA TGTGCCAGCAGAAAACAGGGGAGTCCTGGAAACACCGTATATTTT. The chain combines TRBV6-1 with TRBJ1-3, with 7 bases aligning to TRBD1. The length of the CDR3 is 15 residues. Germline V gene data show CDR1 as MNHNS and CDR2 as SASEGT.

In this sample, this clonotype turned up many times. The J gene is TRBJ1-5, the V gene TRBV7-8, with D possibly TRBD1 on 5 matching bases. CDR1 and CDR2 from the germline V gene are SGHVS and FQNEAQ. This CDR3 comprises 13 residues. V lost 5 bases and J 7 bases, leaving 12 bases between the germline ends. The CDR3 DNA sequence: TGTGCCAGCAGCCCCCGGCGGGGGCAGCCCCAGCATTTT. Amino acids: CASSPRRGQPQHF.

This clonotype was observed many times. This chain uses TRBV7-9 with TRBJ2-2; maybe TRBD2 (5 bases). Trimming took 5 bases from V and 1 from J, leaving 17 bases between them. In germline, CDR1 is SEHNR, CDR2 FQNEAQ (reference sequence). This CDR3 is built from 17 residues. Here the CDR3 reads CASSHSRRGWNTGELFF. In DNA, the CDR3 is TGTGCCAGCAGCCATAGCCGCCGCGGGTGGAACACCGGGGAGCTGTTTTTT.

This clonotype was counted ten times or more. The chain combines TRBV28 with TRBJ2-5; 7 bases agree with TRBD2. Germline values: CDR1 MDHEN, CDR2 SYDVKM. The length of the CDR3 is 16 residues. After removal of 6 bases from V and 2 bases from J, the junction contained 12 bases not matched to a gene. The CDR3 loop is CASSYARGRVQETQYF. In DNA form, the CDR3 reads TGTGCCAGCAGCTATGCTCGGGGGAGGGTTCAAGAGACCCAGTACTTC. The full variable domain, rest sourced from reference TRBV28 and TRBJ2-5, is DVKVTQSSRYLVKRTGEKVFLECVQDMDHENMFWYRQDPGLGLRLIYFSYDVKMKEKGDIPEGYSVSREKKERFSLILESASTNQTSMYLCASSYARGRVQETQYFGPGTRLLVL.

For the CDR3, the DNA is TGTGCCAGCAGCGTAGATAGGGCGGGGCGGTACTCTGGGGCCAACGTCCTGACTTTC. This translates into CASSVDRAGRYSGANVLTF. The chain recombines TRBV9 with TRBJ2-6; a weak D match, TRBD2 (6 bases). Germline V CDR1 and CDR2: SGDLS, YYNGEE. V lost 0 bases to trimming and J lost 0 bases, with 16 bases between them. This CDR3 has 19 amino acids.

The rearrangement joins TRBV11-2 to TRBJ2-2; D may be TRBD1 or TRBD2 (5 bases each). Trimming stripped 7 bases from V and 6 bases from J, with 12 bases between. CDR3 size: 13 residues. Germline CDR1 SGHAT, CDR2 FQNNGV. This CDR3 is CASTSRGAGELFF. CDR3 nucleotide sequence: TGTGCCAGCACCTCGAGGGGAGCCGGGGAGCTGTTTTTT.

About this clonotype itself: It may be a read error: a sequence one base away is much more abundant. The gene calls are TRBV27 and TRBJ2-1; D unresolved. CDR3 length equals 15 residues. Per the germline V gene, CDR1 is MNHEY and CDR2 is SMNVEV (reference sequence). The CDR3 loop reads CASSFFQSSYNERFF. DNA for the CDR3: TGTGCCAGCAGTTTCTTCCAGAGCTCCTACAATGAGCGGTTCTTC.

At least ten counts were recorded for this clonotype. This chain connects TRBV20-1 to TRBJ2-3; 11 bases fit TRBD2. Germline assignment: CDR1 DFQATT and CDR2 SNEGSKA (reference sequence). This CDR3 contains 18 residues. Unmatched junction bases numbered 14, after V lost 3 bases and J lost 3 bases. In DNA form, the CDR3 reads TGCAGTGCTAGGAGTACTAGCGGGAGTTTGCTGAGGACAGATACGCAGTATTTT. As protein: CSARSTSGSLLRTDTQYF.

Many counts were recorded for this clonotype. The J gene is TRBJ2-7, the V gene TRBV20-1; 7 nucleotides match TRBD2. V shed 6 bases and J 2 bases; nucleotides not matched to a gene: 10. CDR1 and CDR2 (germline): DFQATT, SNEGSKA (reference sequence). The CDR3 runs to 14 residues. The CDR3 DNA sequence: TGCAGTGCAGAAGAAGAGCGGGACCCCTACGAGCAGTACTTC. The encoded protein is CSAEEERDPYEQYF.

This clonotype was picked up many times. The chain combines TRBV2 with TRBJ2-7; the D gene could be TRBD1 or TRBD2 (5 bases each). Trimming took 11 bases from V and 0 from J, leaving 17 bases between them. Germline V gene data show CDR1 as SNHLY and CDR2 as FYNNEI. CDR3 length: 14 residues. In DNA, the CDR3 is TGTGCCTCCCGGAGTGGGACGAGCTCCTACGAGCAGTACTTC. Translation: CASRSGTSSYEQYF.

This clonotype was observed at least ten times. This CDR3 is CASADRHYGYTF. Written as DNA, the CDR3 is TGTGCCAGCGCGGACAGACACTATGGCTACACCTTC. The chain employs TRBV2 and TRBJ1-2; TRBD1 might be the D (6 bases). CDR3 length: 12 amino acids. V lost 8 bases and J 3 bases, leaving 10 bases between the germline ends. From germline, CDR1 is SNHLY and CDR2 FYNNEI.

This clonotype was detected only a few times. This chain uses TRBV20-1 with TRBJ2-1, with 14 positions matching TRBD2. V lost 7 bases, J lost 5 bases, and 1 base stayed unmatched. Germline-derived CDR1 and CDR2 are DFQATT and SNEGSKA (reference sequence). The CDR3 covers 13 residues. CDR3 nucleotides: TGCAGTGAGGGACTAGCGGGGGACAATGAGCAGTTCTTC. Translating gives CSEGLAGDNEQFF.

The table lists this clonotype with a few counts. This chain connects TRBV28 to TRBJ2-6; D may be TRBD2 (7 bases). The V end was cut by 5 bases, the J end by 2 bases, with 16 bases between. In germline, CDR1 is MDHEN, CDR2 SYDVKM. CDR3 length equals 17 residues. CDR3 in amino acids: CASSTTGGATGANVLTF. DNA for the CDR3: TGTGCCAGCAGTACAACGGGGGGCGCCACTGGGGCCAACGTCCTGACTTTC.

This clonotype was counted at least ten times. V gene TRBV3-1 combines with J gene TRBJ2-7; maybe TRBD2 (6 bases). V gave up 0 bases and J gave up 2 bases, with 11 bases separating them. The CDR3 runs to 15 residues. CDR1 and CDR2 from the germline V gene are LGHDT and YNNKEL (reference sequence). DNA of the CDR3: TGTGCCAGCAGCCAAGATCGGGGAGGCCCCTACGAGCAGTACTTC. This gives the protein CASSQDRGGPYEQYF.

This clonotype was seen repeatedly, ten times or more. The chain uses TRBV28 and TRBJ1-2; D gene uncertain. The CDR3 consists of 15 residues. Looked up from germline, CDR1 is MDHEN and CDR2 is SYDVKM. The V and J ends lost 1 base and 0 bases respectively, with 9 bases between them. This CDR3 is CASSLSGSANYGYTF. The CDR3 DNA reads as TGTGCCAGCAGTTTATCTGGGTCGGCTAACTATGGCTACACCTTC.

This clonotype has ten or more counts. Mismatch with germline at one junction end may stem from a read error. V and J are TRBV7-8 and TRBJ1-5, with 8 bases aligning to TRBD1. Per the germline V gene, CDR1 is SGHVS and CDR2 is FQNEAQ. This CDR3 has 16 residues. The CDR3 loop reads CASSLDGQGFNQPQHF. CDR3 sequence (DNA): TGTGCCAGCAGTTTAGATGGACAGGGTTTTAATCAGCCCCAGCATTTT.

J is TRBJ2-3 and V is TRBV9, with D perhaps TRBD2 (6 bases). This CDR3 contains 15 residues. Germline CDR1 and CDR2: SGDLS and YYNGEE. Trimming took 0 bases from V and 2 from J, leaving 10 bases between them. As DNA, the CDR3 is TGTGCCAGCAGCGTAGGTGGGAGGAACACAGATACGCAGTATTTT. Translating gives CASSVGGRNTDTQYF.

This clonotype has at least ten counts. The CDR3 DNA sequence: TGCAGTGCTAGATCGGCAGGGGGCGCGAATGAAAAACTGTTTTTT. Encoded protein: CSARSAGGANEKLFF. The J gene is TRBJ1-4, the V gene TRBV20-1, with 8 bases fitting TRBD1. The V gene's germline CDR1 is DFQATT and CDR2 SNEGSKA (reference sequence). The trim removed 2 bases at V and 5 bases at J, leaving 7 bases unmatched. The length of the CDR3 is 15 residues.